Presented here are 14 T cell receptor beta chains from one specimen sequenced in a study of blood T cell repertoires in COVID-19. The method was immunoSEQ multiplex PCR; TCRdb's version includes in-frame clones alone and lacks a portion of them. The sample shows approximately 110,000 clones, about 76% of them seen only once. The sample consisted of peripheral blood. These receptors all come from a woman aged 70-85 years with acute or convalescent COVID-19.

V gene TRBV30 combines with J gene TRBJ2-3; 7 nucleotides match TRBD1. The germline CDR1 and CDR2 sequences are GTSNPN and SVGIG (reference sequence). The J segment lost 0 bases and the V segment lost 5 bases, leaving 8 bases of the junction unmatched. The CDR3 extends over 15 amino acids. CDR3 in amino acids: CAWGRDRASTDTQYF. In DNA form, the CDR3 reads TGTGCCTGGGGCCGAGACAGGGCTAGCACAGATACGCAGTATTTT.

The chain carries TRBV29-1 and TRBJ1-2; 8 positions match TRBD1. The CDR3 runs to 16 residues. Germline-derived CDR1 and CDR2 are SQVTM and ANQGSEA. V was pared by 6 bases and J by 2 bases, with 14 bases of the junction left unmatched. The CDR3 nucleotides are TGCAGCGTCGACCTCAGGGGGCTGGAAGGAAACTATGGCTACACCTTC. Translation gives CSVDLRGLEGNYGYTF.

This chain connects TRBV5-1 to TRBJ2-1; unclear D gene. V was shortened by 0 bases and J by 0 bases, with 7 bases between the two germline ends. CDR3 length equals 15 residues. Per the germline V gene, CDR1 is SGHRS and CDR2 is YFSETQ. The CDR3 protein is CASSLERASYNEQFF. The CDR3 nucleotides are TGCGCCAGCAGCTTGGAACGAGCCTCCTACAATGAGCAGTTCTTC.

The CDR3 loop is CASSPLPGQALYEAFF. CDR3 nucleotides: TGTGCCAGCAGTCCACTACCGGGACAGGCGTTGTATGAAGCTTTCTTT. This chain uses TRBV6-2 or TRBV6-3 with TRBJ1-1, with 8 bases identical to TRBD1. The ends lost 5 bases at V and 7 bases at J; junction bases unmatched: 15. Germline V lookup: CDR1 MNHEY, CDR2 SVGEGT. The CDR3 is 16 residues long.

The V gene is TRBV5-4, the J gene TRBJ2-1; TRBD1 aligns across 7 bases. The germline gives CDR1 SGHNT, CDR2 YYREEE (reference sequence). CDR3 length: 14 residues. Trimming took 4 bases from V and 4 from J; bases not matched to a gene: 5. CDR3 protein: CASSHWGQYNEQFF. In nucleotides, the CDR3 is TGTGCCAGCAGCCATTGGGGACAGTACAATGAGCAGTTCTTC. The variable domain in full, with the rest retrieved from reference TRBV5-4 and TRBJ2-1, is ETGVTQSPTHLIKTRGQQVTLRCSSQSGHNTVSWYQQALGQGPQFIFQYYREEENGRGNFPPRFSGLQFPNYSSELNVNALELDDSALYLCASSHWGQYNEQFFGPGTRLTVL.

The chain joins TRBV11-2 to TRBJ1-2; D is unresolved. V shed 8 bases and J shed 7 bases, with 11 bases lying between them. The CDR3 spans 11 residues. CDR1 is SGHAT and CDR2 is FQNNGV in the germline V gene. CDR3 sequence: CASSGGVGYTF. DNA of the CDR3: TGTGCCAGCTCCGGAGGCGTTGGCTACACCTTC. Variable domain in full (rest from reference TRBV11-2 and TRBJ1-2): EAGVAQSPRYKIIEKRQSVAFWCNPISGHATLYWYQQILGQGPKLLIQFQNNGVVDDSQLPKDRFSAERLKGVDSTLKIQPAKLEDSAVYLCASSGGVGYTFGSGTRLTVV.

The chain links TRBV28 to TRBJ1-5; D uncertain. Germline V gene sequence: CDR1 MDHEN, CDR2 SYDVKM. V was pared by 6 bases and J by 0 bases, with 15 bases between. This CDR3 has 16 amino acids. The CDR3, as DNA: TGTGCCAGCAGCCCTCCTCAGGATTATAGCAATCAGCCCCAGCATTTT. It codes for CASSPPQDYSNQPQHF.

The genes are TRBV9 and TRBJ2-5; weak D call: TRBD1 (6 bases). V was clipped by 2 bases and J by 5 bases, with 16 bases between them. The length of the CDR3 is 15 residues. The germline CDR1 and CDR2 sequences are SGDLS and YYNGEE. CDR3 in amino acids: CASSVKQGGLETQYF. The DNA for the CDR3 is TGTGCCAGCAGCGTCAAGCAAGGGGGTTTGGAGACCCAGTACTTC.

Turning to this clone: The sample holds other DNA sequences that translate to the same CDR3. The chain couples TRBV28 to TRBJ2-7; TRBD1 matches 11 bases. This CDR3 has 15 residues. In germline, CDR1 is MDHEN, CDR2 SYDVKM. The V and J ends lost 5 bases and 6 bases, in that order; junction bases with no gene match: 9. This chain's CDR3 is CASSLPRTGGAEQYF. The CDR3 nucleotides are TGTGCCAGCAGTCTCCCCCGGACAGGGGGCGCCGAGCAGTACTTC.

The V call is TRBV7-9, the J call TRBJ1-1; possibly TRBD1 for D (6 bases). The CDR3 loop spans 14 amino acids. Germline V lookup: CDR1 SEHNR, CDR2 FQNEAQ (reference sequence). Trimming removed 3 bases at V and 1 base at J, with 9 bases between. The CDR3 DNA follows: TGTGCCAGCAGCTTTACAGGGACGAACACTGAAGCTTTCTTT. Encoded protein: CASSFTGTNTEAFF.

The chain carries TRBV19 and TRBJ1-5, with 7 bases that match TRBD1. Germline V CDR1 and CDR2: LNHDA, SQIVND (reference sequence). With 3 bases clipped from V and 2 bases from J, the junction kept 13 bases outside the gene matches. This CDR3 comprises 18 residues. Here the CDR3 reads CASSIEGTAFSGNQPQHF. The CDR3 DNA reads as TGTGCCAGTAGTATCGAAGGGACAGCGTTTTCGGGCAATCAGCCCCAGCATTTT.

This clone was seen only once. The J gene is TRBJ2-2, the V gene TRBV16; D gene ambiguous. There are 13 residues in the CDR3. Trimming cost V 4 bases and J 5 bases, with 8 bases left between them. Germline V gene lookup returns CDR1 KGHSY and CDR2 FQNENV. As DNA, the CDR3 is TGTGCCAGCAGCCCTTACATTACCGGGGAGCTGTTTTTT. Its protein is CASSPYITGELFF.

This rearrangement joins TRBV19 to TRBJ2-2; D ambiguous. Germline CDR1 reads LNHDA; CDR2 reads SQIVND (reference sequence). CDR3 length: 15 amino acids. Trimming removed 7 bases at V and 3 bases at J, with 15 bases between. CDR3 region: CASMSGQLDTGELFF. The CDR3 nucleotides are TGTGCCAGTATGAGTGGGCAGCTTGACACCGGGGAGCTGTTTTTT. Using reference TRBV19 and TRBJ2-2 for the parts outside the CDR3, the full variable domain is DGGITQSPKYLFRKEGQNVTLSCEQNLNHDAMYWYRQDPGQGLRLIYYSQIVNDFQKGDIAEGYSVSREKKESFPLTVTSAQKNPTAFYLCASMSGQLDTGELFFGEGSRLTVL.

The chain uses TRBV7-6 and TRBJ1-6, with D possibly being TRBD1 (6 bases). Trimming cost V 2 bases and J 9 bases, with 14 bases left between them. Germline-derived CDR1 and CDR2 are SGHVS and FNYEAQ. The CDR3 extends over 15 amino acids. CDR3 DNA: TGTGCCAGCAGCTTAACGACAGGCCTTGGTTCACCCCTCCACTTT. Protein sequence: CASSLTTGLGSPLHF. Full variable domain (rest looked up from reference TRBV7-6 and TRBJ1-6): GAGVSQSPRYKVTKRGQDVALRCDPISGHVSLYWYRQALGQGPEFLTYFNYEAQQDKSGLPNDRFSAERPEGSISTLTIQRTEQRDSAMYRCASSLTTGLGSPLHFGNGTRLTVT.